This record covers a single T cell receptor beta chain. There is no known antigen for this receptor. A read error may account for a junction end that differs from germline. This entry comes from a study of response to subunit inactivated influenza vaccine (dated by TCRdb to between 2017 and 2018). In terms of the full investigation: Deep quantitative T cell receptor repertoire profiling was used in the study to track responses to a trivalent subunit inactivated influenza vaccine. General study outcomes and caveats: The authors proposed that each seasonal influenza vaccination may bring in only a limited number of new T cells.

Per the germline V gene, SNHLY is the CDR1 and FYNNEI is the CDR2. Its CDR3 holds 10 amino acids, cysteine through phenylalanine. The kept DNA is CDR3 alone, 30 bases in frame from the first base. Library construction relied on RT-PCR. Instrument on record: Illumina HiSeq 2500. The public reads were quality trimmed at Q25 with fastp and then assembled into clones with MiXCR by TCRdb, keeping productive beta chains. Every CDR3 protein is listed once, alongside the most common genes and DNA of its rows. For this sample the table gives more than 450,000 distinct CDR3 sequences, of which approximately 10% were detected only once. About 9.4% of the sample goes to the ten largest clones.

The specimen comprised PBMCs from blood, sampled on the day of vaccination. This sequence was found in a man aged 45-65 years who received an inactivated influenza vaccine. Donor details come from another sample of the same person, matched by shared clones. The receptor chain draws on TRBV2 and TRBJ1-1, with TRBD1 matching 7 junction bases. DNA sequence: TGTGCCAGCAGCGGGACAGCCGAGAATTTT. Its translation is CASSGTAENF.